Described below is a single TCR beta chain sequence and its context. Its antigen is undetermined. This record comes from a study of cytomegalovirus exposure and HLA in healthy donors. Regarding the study as a whole: Listed as cytomegalovirus-associated were over 150 TCR beta chains. High specificity and sensitivity for cytomegalovirus status were reported for the classifier.

V lost 9 bases to trimming and J lost 7 bases, with 11 bases between them. Looked up from germline, CDR1 is SGDLS and CDR2 is YYNGEE. The CDR3 loop spans 11 amino acids. Some clones are missing from TCRdb's copy, which holds only in-frame ones; the method was immunoSEQ multiplex PCR. Of some 110,000 clones in the sample, roughly nine tenths were seen once. This rearrangement joins TRBV9 to TRBJ2-1; D is possibly TRBD1 (5 bases). What was sequenced was PBMCs. The TCR was taken from a man younger than 35 in good health and CMV-seropositive. CDR3: CATGRENEQFF. The CDR3 coding sequence is TGTGCCACTGGCAGGGAAAATGAGCAGTTCTTC.